This TCR beta chain was profiled in a study of patients and donors after allogeneic stem cell transplantation. This clonotype was found a few times. The J segment lost 3 bases and the V segment lost 7 bases, leaving 7 bases of the junction unmatched. The CDR3 totals 14 residues. TCRdb called the RT-PCR reads again in MiXCR, with one record for every CDR3 protein. The data hold approximately 200,000 distinct CDR3 sequences, with more than 35% observed a single time. The origin of this receptor is a human donor who was either an allogeneic HSCT recipient or a stem cell or donor lymphocyte infusion donor (not recorded which). It is not recorded whose cells these are; they may come from a transplant donor. Source material: blood, either unsorted or a sorted T cell fraction (not recorded which). The chain carries TRBV12-3 or TRBV12-4 and TRBJ1-1, with 8 positions matching TRBD1. The CDR3 is CASTNRDRYTEAFF. The CDR3 DNA follows: TGTGCCAGCACAAACCGGGACAGGTACACTGAAGCTTTCTTT.